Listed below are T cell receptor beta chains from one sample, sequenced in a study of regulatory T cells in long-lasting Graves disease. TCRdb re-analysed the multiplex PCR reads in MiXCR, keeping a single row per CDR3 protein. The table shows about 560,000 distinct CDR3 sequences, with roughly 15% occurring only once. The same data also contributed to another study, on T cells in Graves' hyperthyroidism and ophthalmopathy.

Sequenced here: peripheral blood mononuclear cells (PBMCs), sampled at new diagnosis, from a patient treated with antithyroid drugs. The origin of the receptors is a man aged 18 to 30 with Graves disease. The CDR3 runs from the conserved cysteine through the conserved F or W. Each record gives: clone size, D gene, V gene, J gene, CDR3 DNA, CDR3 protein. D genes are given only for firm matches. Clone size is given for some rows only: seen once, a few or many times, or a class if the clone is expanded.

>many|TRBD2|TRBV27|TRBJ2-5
TGTGCCAGCAGTTCGGTCTCTTTTACGGGACTAGCGGAGGAGACCCAGTACTTC
CASSSVSFTGLAEETQYF
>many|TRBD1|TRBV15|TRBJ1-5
TGTGCCACCAGCGAGTCCAGCCAGGGGGCGCGGGGCAATCAGCCCCAGCATTTT
CATSESSQGARGNQPQHF
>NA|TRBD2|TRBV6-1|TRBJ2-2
TGTGCCAGCATGAGGGTGGGACTAGCGGGAGCGAGCACCGGGGAGCTGTTTTTT
CASMRVGLAGASTGELFF
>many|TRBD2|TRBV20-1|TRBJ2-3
TGCAGTGCTAGTCTGGGACTAGCGAAAGATACGCAGTATTTT
CSASLGLAKDTQYF
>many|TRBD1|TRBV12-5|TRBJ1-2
TGTGCTAGTTACCGGGACAGGGTGGTCTATGGCTACACCTTC
CASYRDRVVYGYTF
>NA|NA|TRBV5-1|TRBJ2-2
TGCGCCAGCAGCTTGGATATCTCTCACCATCCTTCGGACACCGGGGAGCTGTTTTTT
CASSLDISHHPSDTGELFF
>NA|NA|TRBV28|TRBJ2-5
TGTGCCAGCAGCCAGGAAGGGGCGACGAGGGAGACCCAGTACTTC
CASSQEGATRETQYF
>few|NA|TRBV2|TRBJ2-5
TGTGCCAGCACCCGGGCTCTGGAGACCCAGTACTTC
CASTRALETQYF
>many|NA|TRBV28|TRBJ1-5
TGTGCCAGCAGTTTGTCGAGGGTAGAACAGCCCCAGCATTTT
CASSLSRVEQPQHF
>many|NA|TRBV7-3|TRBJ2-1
TGTGCCAGCAGCCGGGACTTTGACAATGAGCAGTTCTTC
CASSRDFDNEQFF
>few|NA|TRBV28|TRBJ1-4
TGTGCCAGCCACAGGATAGGTGAAAAACTGTTTTTT
CASHRIGEKLFF
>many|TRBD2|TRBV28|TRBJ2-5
TGTGCCAGCAGTTCCCTAGCGGAACAAGAGACCCAGTACTTC
CASSSLAEQETQYF
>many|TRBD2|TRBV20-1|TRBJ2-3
TGCAGTGCTAGTGGTCTAGCGGGGCACACAGATACGCAGTATTTT
CSASGLAGHTDTQYF
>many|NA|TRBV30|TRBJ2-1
TGTGCCTGGAGTGCGAGGTTACTCTCCTACAATGAGCAGTTCTTC
CAWSARLLSYNEQFF
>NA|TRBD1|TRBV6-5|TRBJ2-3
TGTGCCAGCAGTTACCGCAGGGGGCGAATCGGAGATACGCAGTATTTT
CASSYRRGRIGDTQYF